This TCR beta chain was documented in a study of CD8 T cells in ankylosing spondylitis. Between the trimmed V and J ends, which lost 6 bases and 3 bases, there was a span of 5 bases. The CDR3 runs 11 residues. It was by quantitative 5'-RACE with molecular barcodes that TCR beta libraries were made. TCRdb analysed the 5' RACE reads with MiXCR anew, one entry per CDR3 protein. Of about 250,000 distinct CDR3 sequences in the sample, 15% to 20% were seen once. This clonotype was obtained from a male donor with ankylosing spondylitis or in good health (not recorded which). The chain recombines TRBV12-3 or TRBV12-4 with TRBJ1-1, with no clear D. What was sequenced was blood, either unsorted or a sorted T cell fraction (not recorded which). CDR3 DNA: TGTGCCAGCAGGGGGTACACTGAAGCTTTCTTT. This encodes CASRGYTEAFF.